This T cell receptor (beta chain) appears in the sequencing data of a study of cytomegalovirus exposure and HLA in healthy donors. Comments on this clone: Its antigen is unknown.

Each of the donors was a healthy bone marrow donor. V was shortened by 5 bases and J by 0 bases, with 8 bases between the two germline ends. Germline-derived CDR1 and CDR2 are SNHLY and FYNNEI. This CDR3 has 15 residues. Researchers ran the PCR with 60 Vbeta and 13 Jbeta primers. Some clones are missing from TCRdb's copy, which holds only in-frame ones; the method was immunoSEQ multiplex PCR. This sample's table reports about 200,000 clones. Broader study findings: Association with HLA alleles at 0.05 false discovery rate was found for 15,000 to 20,000 TCR beta sequences in a later analysis. Reports showed the classifier diagnosing cytomegalovirus status with high specificity and sensitivity.

Sequencing was carried out using PBMCs. The source is a girl aged 2 to 10 in good health and CMV-seropositive. This chain links TRBV2 with TRBJ2-6; D perhaps matches TRBD1 (6 bases). For the CDR3, the DNA is TGTGCCAGCAGTCTGGACAGCTCTGGGGCCAACGTCCTGACTTTC. Translation: CASSLDSSGANVLTF.